Listed below are T cell receptor beta chains from one sample, sequenced in a study of T-cell reconstitution after alpha-beta-depleted transplantation in children. Each CDR3 protein is one row after TCRdb ran MiXCR on the PCR reads. The sample lists about 600,000 distinct CDR3 sequences; 23% were seen once. The material was PBMCs, mostly from graft donor cells, obtained 360 days after TCRalphabeta/CD19-depleted stem cell transplant. These receptors were taken from a boy under two years old who had a stem cell transplant for acute myeloid leukemia, so the T cells may come from the graft donor. CDR3s leave out the opening cysteine and the closing phenylalanine or tryptophan. The size of a clone is reported for some rows only, either as once, few or many, or as a class for expanded clones.

size: many
V: TRBV20-1
CDR3: SAPGTANEKLF

size: NA
V: TRBV20-1
CDR3: SARRGGGVLYEQY

size: few
V: TRBV5-1
CDR3: ASSGRTERRGGTEAF

size: few
V: TRBV20-1
CDR3: SARSPGTSGVDEQF

size: NA
V: TRBV6-1
CDR3: ASRPVSSGNTIY

size: many
V: TRBV29-1
CDR3: SVEDLVGSTGELF

size: many
V: TRBV29-1
CDR3: SAPEGWIGTDTQY

size: NA
V: TRBV7-2
CDR3: ASSPVGGGGYNEQF

size: NA
V: TRBV13
CDR3: ASSLGLGGGNIQY

size: few
V: TRBV4-3
CDR3: ASSPDRATYEQY

size: few
V: TRBV6-5
CDR3: ASSYGGVYNEQF

size: few
V: TRBV18
CDR3: ASSPERFGVSGANVLT

size: few
V: TRBV20-1
CDR3: SAIPAGEQF

size: few
V: TRBV12-3/TRBV12-4
CDR3: ASSLPAEASPLH

size: NA
V: TRBV11-2
CDR3: ASSFRGLVRDTQY

size: NA
V: TRBV20-1
CDR3: SALGLAGGVDTQY

size: NA
V: TRBV5-1
CDR3: ASSAPDFGEQY

size: NA
V: TRBV6-1
CDR3: ASSEQDSNQPQH

size: NA
V: TRBV4-3
CDR3: ASSQGRGLYEQY

size: NA
V: TRBV10-3
CDR3: AISESRDSIYNEQF

size: few
V: TRBV7-2
CDR3: ASSLAGLAGGLGTQY

size: many
V: TRBV28
CDR3: ASTTLRGEQF

size: many
V: TRBV20-1
CDR3: SAIRQTDIQY

size: few
V: TRBV2
CDR3: ASKASGVADTQY

size: NA
V: TRBV12-3/TRBV12-4
CDR3: ACSLGASGGRSTYNEQF

size: few
V: TRBV12-3/TRBV12-4
CDR3: ASSLQGGGYEAF